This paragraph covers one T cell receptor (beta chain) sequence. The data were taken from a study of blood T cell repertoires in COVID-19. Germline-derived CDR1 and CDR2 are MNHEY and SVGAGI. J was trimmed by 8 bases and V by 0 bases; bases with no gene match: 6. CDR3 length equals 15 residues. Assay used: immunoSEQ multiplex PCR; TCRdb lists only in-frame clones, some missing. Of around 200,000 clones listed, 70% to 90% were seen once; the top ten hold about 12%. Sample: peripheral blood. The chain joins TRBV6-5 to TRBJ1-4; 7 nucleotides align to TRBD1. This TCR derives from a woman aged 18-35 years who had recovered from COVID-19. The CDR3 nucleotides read TGTGCCAGCAGTTACTCGAGAGGGGGCGCGGAAAAACTGTTTTTT. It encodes CASSYSRGGAEKLFF.